This T cell receptor (beta chain) derives from a study of blood T cell repertoires in COVID-19. Study-wide background: The United States, Italy and Spain supplied acute and convalescent COVID-19 samples.

In the original analysis: How many nucleated cells were present was estimated from reference gene primer amplification. Using immunoSEQ multiplex PCR, the repertoire was profiled, and TCRdb retains in-frame clones only, with some absent. V and J calls and clone size are given by that table; D and trimming were obtained from the DNA. Of approximately 12,000 clones in the sample, around 90% were seen once. Germline V gene data show CDR1 as SNHLY and CDR2 as FYNNEI. Trimming took 3 bases from V and 6 from J, leaving 8 bases between them. The CDR3 loop spans 12 amino acids. Material: peripheral blood. This TCR came from a man between 70 and 80 years old with active COVID-19. The chain uses TRBV2 and TRBJ1-2; D is uncertain. The CDR3 loop reads CASSDTRDGYTF. CDR3 DNA sequence: TGTGCCAGCAGTGATACGAGGGATGGCTACACCTTC.